This is a list of T cell receptor beta chains from one sample in a study of cytomegalovirus exposure and HLA in healthy donors. Assay used: immunoSEQ multiplex PCR; TCRdb lists only in-frame clones, some missing. In the table there are roughly 120,000 clones, under 85% of which are singletons. What was sequenced was PBMCs. These receptors were collected from a man aged 18 to 30 in good health and CMV-seropositive. Each CDR3 is given with its conserved first and last residue. A D gene is named only where the DNA matches it firmly. A clone size is listed for some rows: how often the clone was seen (once, few, many), or a class if it is expanded.

TRBV7-9	TRBD1	.	TRBJ2-1	15	CASRIGGQGYNEQFF	TGTGCCAGCAGGATAGGGGGACAGGGGTATAATGAGCAGTTCTTC
TRBV11-2	.	.	TRBJ1-1	11	CASSPFTEAFF	TGTGCCAGCAGCCCCTTCACTGAAGCTTTCTTT
TRBV5-1	.	once	TRBJ1-1	15	CASRGRGDSNTEAFF	TGCGCCAGCAGGGGGAGGGGCGATAGTAACACTGAAGCTTTCTTT
TRBV6-1	.	.	TRBJ1-2	13	CASTPGMNYGYTF	TGTGCCAGCACCCCAGGGATGAACTATGGCTACACCTTC
TRBV4-1	TRBD1	.	TRBJ1-1	14	CASSIPTGGTEAFF	TGCGCCAGCAGCATACCGACAGGGGGCACTGAAGCTTTCTTT
TRBV11-2	.	.	TRBJ1-2	15	CASSLGRLDGYGYTF	TGTGCCAGCAGCTTAGGCCGACTTGACGGCTATGGCTACACCTTC
TRBV5-6	.	.	TRBJ1-2	15	CASSPQITGNYGYTF	TGTGCCAGCAGCCCTCAGATCACAGGGAACTATGGCTACACCTTC
TRBV30	.	.	TRBJ1-6	13	CAWAGFRNSPLHF	TGTGCCTGGGCGGGGTTTCGTAATTCACCCCTCCACTTT
TRBV27	TRBD1	once	TRBJ1-2	16	CASSRGPGQDNYGYTF	TGTGCCAGCAGTCGGGGACCGGGACAGGACAACTATGGCTACACCTTC
TRBV2	.	few	TRBJ1-1	14	CASSEAERPLGAFF	TGTGCCAGCAGTGAAGCGGAGAGGCCTTTGGGTGCTTTCTTT